This TCR beta chain was observed in a study of blood T cells in healthy people across ages. The use of a sample-barcoded 5' primer and a J-beta primer mix characterized a second PCR of about 7 to 12 cycles. Every cDNA was tagged by a template-switch adaptor with 12 random nucleotides. MiXCR, applied by TCRdb to the 5' RACE reads, yields one record per CDR3 protein. The sample lists about 730,000 distinct CDR3 sequences, about 42% occurring once. Sample: blood. The sequence was obtained from a woman aged 55-70 years in good health.

CDR3 in amino acids: CAIRTSGVTDTQYF. CDR3 nucleotide sequence: TGTGCCATCAGGACTAGCGGGGTCACAGATACGCAGTATTTT. This chain connects TRBV10-3 to TRBJ2-3; 11 bases align to TRBD2. The germline gives CDR1 ENHRY, CDR2 SYGVKD. Trimming removed 6 bases from V and 2 bases from J; junction bases left unmatched: 1. The CDR3 has 14 amino acids.